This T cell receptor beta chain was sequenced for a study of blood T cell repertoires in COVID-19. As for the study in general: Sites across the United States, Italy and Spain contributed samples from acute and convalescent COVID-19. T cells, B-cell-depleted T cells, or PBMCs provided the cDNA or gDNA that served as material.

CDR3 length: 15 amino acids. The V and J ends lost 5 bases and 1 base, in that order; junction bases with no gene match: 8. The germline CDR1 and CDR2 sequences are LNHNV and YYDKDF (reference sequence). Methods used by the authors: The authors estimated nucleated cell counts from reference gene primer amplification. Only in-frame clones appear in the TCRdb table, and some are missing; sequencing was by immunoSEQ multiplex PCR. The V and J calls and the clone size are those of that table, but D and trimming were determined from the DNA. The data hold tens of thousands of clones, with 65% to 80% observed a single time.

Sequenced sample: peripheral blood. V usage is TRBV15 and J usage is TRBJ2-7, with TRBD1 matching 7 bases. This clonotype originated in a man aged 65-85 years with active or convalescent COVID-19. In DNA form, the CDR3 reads TGTGCCACCAGCTCCTGGGACAGAGGGTCCTACGAGCAGTACTTC. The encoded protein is CATSSWDRGSYEQYF.